Sequencing of this T cell receptor (beta chain) was carried out in a study of regulatory T cells in long-lasting Graves disease. Time point reported: newly diagnosed GD, antithyroid drugs for less than 3 months. Extracted PBMC RNA gave rise to the TCR library. To note about this clonotype: Germline and junction disagree at one end, which may indicate a read error.

Assembly of TCR beta libraries relied on iRepertoire HTBI primers together with Arm-PCR of CDR3 regions. TCRdb reprocessed the multiplex PCR reads with MiXCR, giving one entry per CDR3 protein. This sample has about 530,000 distinct CDR3 sequences, with about 16% found just once. Separately, the same data were catalogued under a study of T cells in Graves' hyperthyroidism and ophthalmopathy.

Sequencing was performed on peripheral blood mononuclear cells (PBMCs), taken at new diagnosis, from a patient treated with antithyroid drugs. The TCR sequence derives from a woman aged 40-65 years with Graves disease.

The CDR3 DNA is TGCGCCGGCAGCTTGGGCCAGATCACAGATACGCAGTATTTT. Translation gives CAGSLGQITDTQYF. The rearrangement uses TRBV5-1 and TRBJ2-3; the D is unclear. The CDR3 extends over 14 amino acids. CDR1 is SGHRS, CDR2 YFSETQ, per germline.